This T cell receptor beta chain came from a study of blood T cell repertoires in COVID-19. About the study: Whether acute or convalescent, the COVID-19 samples came from the United States, Italy and Spain.

This CDR3 spans 17 amino acids. The germline CDR1 and CDR2 sequences are LGHNA and YNFKEQ. Trimming took 4 bases from V and 0 from J, leaving 18 bases between them. Per the study methods: Reference gene primer amplification yielded estimated nucleated cell counts. Produced via immunoSEQ multiplex PCR; TCRdb's table is partial and in-frame only. Clone size and the V and J calls come from that table; the DNA yielded D and trimming. The sample has 250,000 to 300,000 clones, 86% seen once. In its sample, this clone was seen once. This TCR came from a woman aged 25 to 39 with COVID-19, enrolled during active disease. The sample taken for sequencing was peripheral blood. This chain links TRBV4-2 with TRBJ2-5, with TRBD2 as a possible D gene (6 bases). The CDR3 DNA is TGTGCCAGCAGCCCCCAGGGAGGCGGGGAGAACCAAGAGACCCAGTACTTC. Encoded protein: CASSPQGGGENQETQYF.